Each of the 15 T cell receptor beta chains below was sequenced from the same sample in a study of a mutant IDH1 vaccine in newly diagnosed glioma. Time point indicated: week 5, during vaccination. The content of each vaccine dose was 300 ug of mutant IDH1 20-mer peptide, and topical imiquimod accompanied it. The method was immunoSEQ multiplex PCR; TCRdb's version includes in-frame clones alone and lacks a portion of them. The sample has approximately 40,000 clones, about four fifths seen once. These receptors have no identified antigens. Source: PBMCs, taken from a glioma patient whose treatment included an IDH1 peptide vaccine. The origin of the receptors is a man aged 35-49 years with glioma.

The chain joins TRBV4-2 to TRBJ2-3; 11 nucleotides agree with TRBD2. Germline values: CDR1 LGHNA, CDR2 YNFKEQ. J lost 1 base, V lost 0 bases, and 9 bases had no gene match. The CDR3 covers 19 residues. CDR3 protein: CASSQEGTSGGKGTDTQYF. In DNA, the CDR3 is TGTGCCAGCAGCCAAGAGGGAACTAGCGGGGGTAAGGGCACAGATACGCAGTATTTT.

The rearrangement links TRBV4-1 to TRBJ1-4; 8 nucleotides match TRBD1. There are 17 residues in the CDR3. The ends lost 1 base at V and 6 bases at J; junction bases unmatched: 10. Germline assignment: CDR1 MGHRA and CDR2 YSYEKL. The CDR3 here is CASSQGRTGGVDEKLFF. The CDR3 DNA reads TGCGCCAGCAGCCAAGGCCGAACAGGGGGTGTCGATGAAAAACTGTTTTTT.

The rearrangement joins TRBV6-5 to TRBJ1-4; 10 nucleotides align to TRBD1. V gave up 0 bases and J gave up 7 bases; unmatched junction bases: 5. This CDR3 is 16 amino acids long. CDR1 MNHEY and CDR2 SVGAGI come from the germline V gene. As DNA, the CDR3 is TGTGCCAGCAGTTACTCGGATGGACAGGGGGGTGAAAAACTGTTTTTT. It encodes CASSYSDGQGGEKLFF.

This clone was found a few times. V usage is TRBV11-1 and J usage is TRBJ2-3; 10 bases are shared with TRBD1. This CDR3 contains 16 residues. Germline trimming cut 5 bases from V and 4 bases from J; bases unmatched to any gene: 9. In germline, CDR1 is SGHAT, CDR2 FQDESV (reference sequence). The CDR3 DNA sequence: TGTGCCAGCAGCGGAGGGGAAGGACAGGGGGCAGATACGCAGTATTTT. Its protein is CASSGGEGQGADTQYF.

V and J are TRBV5-4 and TRBJ2-3; 8 nucleotides line up with TRBD2. The CDR3 contains 15 residues. Trimming took 4 bases from V and 5 from J; bases not matched to a gene: 9. Germline lookup yields CDR1 SGHNT and CDR2 YYREEE (reference sequence). CDR3 sequence: CASSRRGALQDTQYF. CDR3 coding DNA: TGTGCCAGCAGCCGGCGGGGGGCCCTGCAAGATACGCAGTATTTT.

J is TRBJ2-5 and V is TRBV7-6, with TRBD1 as a possible D gene (5 bases). Germline CDR1 SGHVS, CDR2 FNYEAQ. The CDR3 consists of 11 residues. V lost 9 bases, J lost 5 bases, and 10 bases lay in between. The DNA of the CDR3 is TGTGCCAGTAGCACAGGCGAGACCCAGTACTTC. Protein sequence: CASSTGETQYF.

The rearrangement joins TRBV29-1 to TRBJ1-2; D possibly corresponds to TRBD1 (5 bases). Germline V gene lookup returns CDR1 SQVTM and CDR2 ANQGSEA. V was trimmed by 3 bases and J by 2 bases, leaving 10 bases between them. This CDR3 region has 13 residues. The CDR3 nucleotides are TGCAGCGTTGAGAGTGACAGAAACTATGGCTACACCTTC. It codes for CSVESDRNYGYTF.

J is TRBJ2-7 and V is TRBV9; 9 bases line up with TRBD2. The CDR3 has 19 residues. The ends lost 4 bases at V and 2 bases at J; junction bases unmatched: 19. Germline CDR1 reads SGDLS; CDR2 reads YYNGEE. The CDR3 protein is CASSPSGGRERGAAYEQYF. CDR3 coding DNA: TGTGCCAGCAGCCCCAGTGGGGGTCGGGAGCGGGGGGCCGCCTACGAGCAGTACTTC.

The chain has TRBV2 and TRBJ2-7; D not resolved. V was shortened by 0 bases and J by 0 bases, with 6 bases between the two germline ends. The length of the CDR3 is 14 residues. Germline CDR1 reads SNHLY; CDR2 reads FYNNEI. The chain's CDR3 is CASSEAPSSYEQYF. The CDR3 DNA is TGTGCCAGCAGTGAAGCCCCCAGCTCCTACGAGCAGTACTTC.

J is TRBJ1-5 and V is TRBV27; D unclear. The CDR3 is 12 amino acids. The V end lost 2 bases, the J end lost 9 bases, and 8 bases lay between the germline ends. Germline V gene data show CDR1 as MNHEY and CDR2 as SMNVEV (reference sequence). The CDR3 DNA reads as TGTGCCAGCAGTTTAATGAGAGGGCCCCAGCATTTT. Its translation is CASSLMRGPQHF.

The chain carries TRBV11-2 and TRBJ2-7; TRBD1 might be the D (5 bases). V dropped 0 bases and J dropped 9 bases, with 27 bases sitting between them. The CDR3 extends over 18 amino acids. Germline lookup yields CDR1 SGHAT and CDR2 FQNNGV. CDR3 nucleotides: TGTGCCAGCAGCTTAGAGGGGATTTCTGGCAGGGAAGGAATTGGGCAGTACTTC. This translates into CASSLEGISGREGIGQYF.

The genes are TRBV25-1 and TRBJ1-3; D ambiguous. The germline V gene has CDR1 MGHDK and CDR2 SYGVNS. V lost 4 bases and J lost 0, with 7 bases in between. There are 14 residues in the CDR3. The CDR3 coding sequence is TGTGCCAGCAGTGGCAGGAGCTCTGGAAACACCATATATTTT. Protein sequence: CASSGRSSGNTIYF.

The chain is built from TRBV4-1 and TRBJ2-5; D may be TRBD1 (7 bases). The CDR3 spans 15 residues. Germline V lookup: CDR1 MGHRA, CDR2 YSYEKL. V was cut by 7 bases and J by 6 bases, with 21 bases left in between. The CDR3 loop reads CASTPEPGGGKTQYF. As DNA, the CDR3 is TGCGCCAGCACCCCCGAGCCAGGGGGAGGAAAGACCCAGTACTTC.

The chain is built from TRBV4-2 and TRBJ2-7, with 10 positions matching TRBD2. The length of the CDR3 is 15 residues. From germline, CDR1 is LGHNA and CDR2 YNFKEQ. J was trimmed by 4 bases and V by 0 bases; bases with no gene match: 3. The CDR3: CASSQESSGRYEQYF. CDR3 nucleotide sequence: TGTGCCAGCAGCCAAGAGAGTAGCGGGAGGTACGAGCAGTACTTC.

The chain uses TRBV6-5 and TRBJ1-4; D uncertain. V was pared by 6 bases and J by 7 bases, with 12 bases between. This CDR3 contains 13 residues. CDR1 and CDR2 (germline): MNHEY, SVGAGI. The CDR3 nucleotides read TGTGCCAGCAGGACGGGATGGGGTGAAAAACTGTTTTTT. It codes for CASRTGWGEKLFF.